This T cell receptor (beta chain) was found in a study of T cell repertoires in aging, cancer and after chemotherapy. Study in general: Approximately 9 million TCR reads made up the full dataset. Study outcomes and limitations: Median generation probability rose over the chemotherapy interval in each cancer cohort, suggesting rebound thymic output. Age-matched healthy donors had significantly more diverse, less clonal blood TCR repertoires than untreated cancer patients. In healthy donors, age-related TCR diversity loss mainly reflected lost richness.

Multiplex touch-down PCR with TRB-A/B primers amplified rearranged V-D-J TRB sequences. TCRdb analysed the multiplex PCR reads with MiXCR anew, one entry per CDR3 protein. The sample consists of some 1,600 distinct CDR3 sequences, roughly a quarter of them appearing once. With regard to this clonotype: Its antigen remains unknown.

TCR beta rearrangements were amplified from peripheral blood genomic DNA. This CDR3 spans 17 amino acids. Per germline, CDR1 ENHRY and CDR2 SYGVKD. J gave up 6 bases and V 0 bases, and 10 bases lay outside the gene matches. The chain uses TRBV10-3 and TRBJ2-4; 8 bases map to TRBD1. This receptor was taken from a human donor with a solid tumor. The sample comprised blood. The CDR3 here is CAISESGGQALINIQYF. CDR3 bases: TGTGCCATCAGTGAGTCGGGGGGACAGGCTCTCATAAACATTCAGTACTTC.